This T cell receptor beta chain was profiled in a study of CD8 T cells in ankylosing spondylitis. There are many counts of this clonotype. The target antigen is unknown. Each CDR3 protein gets one entry after TCRdb re-called the 5' RACE reads with MiXCR. The table shows 800,000 to 900,000 distinct CDR3 sequences, with about 11% occurring only once. General study points: In ankylosing spondylitis blood, a motif of fewer than 10 highly homologous TCR beta variants appeared characteristic. Peripheral blood samples showed relatively rare disease-linked clones, and these clones were CD8+.

The V end was cut by 4 bases, the J end by 3 bases, with 12 bases between. The CDR3 covers 14 residues. Germline V gene data show CDR1 as SGHRS and CDR2 as YFSETQ. Sequencing was carried out using blood, either unsorted or a sorted T cell fraction (not recorded which). The sequence came from a male donor with ankylosing spondylitis. V and J are TRBV5-1 and TRBJ2-3, with unresolved D. The CDR3 is CASSPDPPTDTQYF. The DNA for the CDR3 is TGCGCCAGCAGCCCCGACCCTCCTACAGATACGCAGTATTTT.